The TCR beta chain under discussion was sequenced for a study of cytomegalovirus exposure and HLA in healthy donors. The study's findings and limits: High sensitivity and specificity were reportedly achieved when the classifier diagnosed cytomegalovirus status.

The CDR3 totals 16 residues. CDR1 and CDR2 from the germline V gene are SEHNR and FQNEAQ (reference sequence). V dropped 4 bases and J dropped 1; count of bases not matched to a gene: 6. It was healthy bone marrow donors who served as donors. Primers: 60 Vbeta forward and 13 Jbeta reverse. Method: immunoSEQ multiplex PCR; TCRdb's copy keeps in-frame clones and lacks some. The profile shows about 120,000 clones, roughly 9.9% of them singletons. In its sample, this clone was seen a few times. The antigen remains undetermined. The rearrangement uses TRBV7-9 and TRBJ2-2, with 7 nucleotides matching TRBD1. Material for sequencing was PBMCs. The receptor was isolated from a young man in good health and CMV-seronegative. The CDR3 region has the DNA TGTGCCAGCAGCTCTCCCGACAGGGTGAACACCGGGGAGCTGTTTTTT. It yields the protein CASSSPDRVNTGELFF. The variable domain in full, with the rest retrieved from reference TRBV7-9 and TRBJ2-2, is DTGVSQNPRHKITKRGQNVTFRCDPISEHNRLYWYRQTLGQGPEFLTYFQNEAQLEKSRLLSDRFSAERPKGSFSTLEIQRTEQGDSAMYLCASSSPDRVNTGELFFGEGSRLTVL.